The rows below give T cell receptor beta chains drawn from one sample of a study of blood T cell repertoires in COVID-19. Here immunoSEQ multiplex PCR was the method, and the copy in TCRdb shows in-frame clones only, minus some. This sample has around 260,000 clones; under 90% occur once, and the top ten carry around 3.9%. Sequencing was carried out using PBMCs or T cells enriched from blood (not recorded which). These receptors were collected from a man younger than 40 with acute COVID-19. CDR3s include the opening cysteine and the closing phenylalanine or tryptophan. D genes are given only for firm matches. Rows give clone size only sometimes, using once, few, many, or a class for an expanded clone.

J gene | D gene | V gene | CDR3 length | clone size | CDR3 DNA | CDR3 protein
TRBJ1-3 | NA | TRBV19 | 14 | few | TGTGCCAGTAATAGCAGGGGCGCTGGAAACACCATATATTTT | CASNSRGAGNTIYF
TRBJ1-2 | NA | TRBV30 | 15 | NA | TGTGCCTGGAGTGTAGGCAGGGGCCCTAACTATGGCTACACCTTC | CAWSVGRGPNYGYTF
TRBJ1-5 | NA | TRBV24-1 | 16 | once | TGTGCCACCAGTGACACAGAAGTAGATAGCAATCAGCCCCAGCATTTT | CATSDTEVDSNQPQHF
TRBJ1-2 | TRBD1 | TRBV25-1 | 14 | NA | TGTGCCAGGCCGGGGACAGGGGGAGTAAGGGGCTACACCTTC | CARPGTGGVRGYTF
TRBJ1-1 | TRBD1 | TRBV6-5 | 15 | NA | TGTGCCAGCAGTTACCTGGGACAGGGGAACACTGAAGCTTTCTTT | CASSYLGQGNTEAFF
TRBJ1-1 | NA | TRBV6-5 | 13 | NA | TGTGCCACCCAGACAGATTCGAACACTGAAGCTTTCTTT | CATQTDSNTEAFF
TRBJ1-3 | NA | TRBV7-2 | 12 | NA | TGTGCCAGCAGCTTACTCCCCGGGACATCAAGTTTT | CASSLLPGTSSF
TRBJ2-1 | TRBD2 | TRBV7-8 | 16 | NA | TGTGCCAGCAGCTTACTAGCGGGAGGAGCCTACAATGAGCAGTTCTTC | CASSLLAGGAYNEQFF
TRBJ1-2 | TRBD1 | TRBV29-1 | 14 | NA | TGCAGCGTTGAAGAGGGACAGGGGCCCTCTGGCTACACCTTC | CSVEEGQGPSGYTF
TRBJ2-2 | NA | TRBV11-3 | 13 | NA | TGTGCCAGCAGCTCGCGGGGGCACGGGGAGCTGTTTTTT | CASSSRGHGELFF
TRBJ2-3 | TRBD2 | TRBV5-1 | 17 | NA | TGTGCCAGCAGCTTAGGGACTAGCGGGAGGGCGCCAGATACGCAGTATTTT | CASSLGTSGRAPDTQYF
TRBJ1-2 | TRBD1 | TRBV3-1/TRBV3-2 | 16 | NA | TGTGCCAGCAGCCACGCCTCGACAGGGCTTTACTATGGCTACACCTTC | CASSHASTGLYYGYTF
TRBJ2-5 | NA | TRBV28 | 14 | NA | TGTGCCAGCAGCTCCGGGCCGGCGGGGGAGACCCAGTACTTC | CASSSGPAGETQYF